This T cell receptor (beta chain) was obtained from a study of a mutant IDH1 vaccine in newly diagnosed glioma. On the study more broadly: The study started vaccination 4-6 weeks after radiotherapy alone, or with temozolomide cycles. Earlier treatment was radiotherapy, temozolomide, or both, with most getting both.

Sequencing used immunoSEQ multiplex PCR; TCRdb keeps in-frame clones, though not all of them. The sample records under 55,000 clones, roughly nine tenths being singletons. This CDR3 has 15 amino acids. Germline CDR1 reads LNHDA; CDR2 reads SQIVND (reference sequence). The ends were cut back, 3 bases at V and 0 bases at J, with 9 bases in the middle. Remarks on this clone: Its antigen is still unknown.

The time point: week 11, during vaccination. Every vaccination contained 300 ug of the mutant IDH1 20-mer peptide and was paired with topical imiquimod. The TCR comes from a man aged 45-65 years with glioma. The V and J genes are TRBV19 and TRBJ1-3; D gene ambiguous. The specimen was PBMCs, collected from a glioma patient whose treatment included an IDH1 peptide vaccine. DNA for the CDR3: TGTGCCAGTAGTATCCTTGACATCTCTGGAAACACCATATATTTT. Amino acid sequence: CASSILDISGNTIYF.